This T cell receptor (beta chain) was identified in a study of T cells after yellow fever vaccination. Germline V gene data show CDR1 as MNHEY and CDR2 as SMNVEV (reference sequence). The V end was cut by 5 bases, the J end by 11 bases, with 14 bases between. The CDR3 covers 12 residues. This clonotype was detected a few times. Template-switching 5'RACE yielded the TCR cDNA; a universal primer site and UMIs were added in the process. TCRdb recomputed calls from the 5' RACE reads with MiXCR, one row per CDR3 protein. The sample records 450,000 to 550,000 distinct CDR3 sequences, roughly a fifth being singletons.

This sequence originates from a man younger than 30 who received the YFV17D yellow fever vaccine. The sample in question was PBMCs, obtained approximately 22 days after the first yellow fever vaccination. This sequence joins TRBV27 and TRBJ2-3, with D possibly TRBD1 on 6 matching bases. CDR3 DNA: TGTGCCAGCAGTAGCGACAGGATCATGCAGTATTTT. This encodes CASSSDRIMQYF.